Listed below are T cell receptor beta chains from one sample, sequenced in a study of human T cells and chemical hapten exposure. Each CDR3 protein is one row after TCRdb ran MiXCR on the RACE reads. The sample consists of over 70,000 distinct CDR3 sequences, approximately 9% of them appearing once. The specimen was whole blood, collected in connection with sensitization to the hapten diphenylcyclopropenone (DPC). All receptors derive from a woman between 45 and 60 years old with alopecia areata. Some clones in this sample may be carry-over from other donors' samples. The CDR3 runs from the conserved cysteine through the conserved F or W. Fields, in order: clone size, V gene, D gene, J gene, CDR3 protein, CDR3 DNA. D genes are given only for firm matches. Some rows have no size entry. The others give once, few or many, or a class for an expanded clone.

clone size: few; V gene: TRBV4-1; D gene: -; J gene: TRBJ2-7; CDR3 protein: CASSQDTGTYEQYF; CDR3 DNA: TGCGCCAGCAGCCAAGATACGGGGACCTACGAGCAGTACTTC
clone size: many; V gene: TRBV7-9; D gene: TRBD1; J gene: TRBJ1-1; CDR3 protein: CASSPGQGQNTEAFF; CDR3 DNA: TGTGCCAGCAGCCCCGGACAGGGGCAGAACACTGAAGCTTTCTTT
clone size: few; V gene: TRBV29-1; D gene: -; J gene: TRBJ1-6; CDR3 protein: CSVTLGDAYNSPLHF; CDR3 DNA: TGCAGCGTGACCCTTGGGGATGCCTATAATTCACCCCTCCACTTT
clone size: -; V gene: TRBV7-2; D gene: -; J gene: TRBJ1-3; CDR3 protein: CASSFGEVFSGSTIYF; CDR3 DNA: TGTGCCAGCAGCTTTGGTGAAGTCTTCTCTGGAAGCACCATATATTTT
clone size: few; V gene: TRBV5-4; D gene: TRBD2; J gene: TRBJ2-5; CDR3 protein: CASSLGLAEGETQYF; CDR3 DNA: TGTGCCAGCAGCTTAGGACTAGCGGAGGGGGAGACCCAGTACTTC
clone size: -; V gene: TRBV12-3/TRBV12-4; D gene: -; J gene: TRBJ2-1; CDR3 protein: CASSKGDNEQFF; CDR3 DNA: TGTGCCAGCAGTAAGGGAGACAATGAGCAGTTCTTC
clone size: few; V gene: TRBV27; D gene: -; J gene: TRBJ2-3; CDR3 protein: CASSGRTDTQYF; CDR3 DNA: TGTGCCAGCAGTGGCCGCACAGATACGCAGTATTTT
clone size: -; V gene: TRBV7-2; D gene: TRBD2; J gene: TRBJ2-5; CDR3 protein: CASSPGLAGGRETQYF; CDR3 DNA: TGTGCCAGCAGCCCCGGACTAGCGGGGGGAAGAGAGACCCAGTACTTC
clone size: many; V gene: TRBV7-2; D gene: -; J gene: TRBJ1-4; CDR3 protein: CASSSGGSTNEKLFF; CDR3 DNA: TGTGCCAGCAGCTCCGGAGGGTCAACTAATGAAAAACTGTTTTTT
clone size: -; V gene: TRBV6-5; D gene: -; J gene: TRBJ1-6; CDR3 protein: CASNFGSEHNSPLHF; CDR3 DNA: TGTGCCAGCAACTTCGGCTCCGAACATAATTCACCCCTCCACTTT
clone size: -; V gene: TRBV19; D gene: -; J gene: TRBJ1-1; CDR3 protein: CASSILGEGENTEAFF; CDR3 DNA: TGTGCCAGTAGTATCCTCGGGGAGGGGGAGAACACTGAAGCTTTCTTT
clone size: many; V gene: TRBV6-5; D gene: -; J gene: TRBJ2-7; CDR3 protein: CASSYSTDRYEQYF; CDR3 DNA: TGTGCCAGCAGTTACTCGACCGACAGATACGAGCAGTACTTC
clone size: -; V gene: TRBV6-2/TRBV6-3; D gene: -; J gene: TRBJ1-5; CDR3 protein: CASSYSGDMRPQHF; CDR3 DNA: TGTGCCAGCAGTTACTCCGGGGACATGCGGCCCCAGCATTTT
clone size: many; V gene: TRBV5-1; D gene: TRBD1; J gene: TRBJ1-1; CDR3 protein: CASSPTGMNTEAFF; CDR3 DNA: TGCGCCAGCAGCCCGACAGGGATGAACACTGAAGCTTTCTTT
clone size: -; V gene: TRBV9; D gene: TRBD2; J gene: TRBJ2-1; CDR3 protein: CASSGYTFEAGRSYNEQFF; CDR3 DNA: TGTGCCAGCAGCGGCTATACTTTCGAAGCGGGGCGCTCCTACAATGAGCAGTTCTTC
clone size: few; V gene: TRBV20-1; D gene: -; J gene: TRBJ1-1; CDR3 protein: CSARVEGSGTEAFF; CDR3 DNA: TGCAGTGCTAGAGTGGAAGGGTCGGGCACTGAAGCTTTCTTT
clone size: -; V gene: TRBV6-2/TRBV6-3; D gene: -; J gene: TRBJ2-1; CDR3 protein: CASSYSESNEQFF; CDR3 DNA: TGTGCCAGCAGTTACTCGGAATCCAATGAGCAGTTCTTC
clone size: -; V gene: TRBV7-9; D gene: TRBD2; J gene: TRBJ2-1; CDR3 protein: CASSPVEGLLYNEQFF; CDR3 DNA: TGTGCCAGCAGCCCCGTTGAGGGACTACTCTACAATGAGCAGTTCTTC
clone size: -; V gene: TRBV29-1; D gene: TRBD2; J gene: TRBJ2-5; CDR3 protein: CSVEDLASGLYQETQYF; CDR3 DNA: TGCAGCGTTGAAGATCTGGCTAGCGGCCTGTACCAAGAGACCCAGTACTTC
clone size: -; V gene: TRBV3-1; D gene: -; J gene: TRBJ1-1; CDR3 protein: CASSQDPISTEAFF; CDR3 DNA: TGTGCCAGCAGCCAAGATCCGATCTCCACTGAAGCTTTCTTT
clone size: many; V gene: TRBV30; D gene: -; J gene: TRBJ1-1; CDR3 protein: CAWRWGQNTEAFF; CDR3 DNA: TGTGCCTGGAGGTGGGGACAGAACACTGAAGCTTTCTTT
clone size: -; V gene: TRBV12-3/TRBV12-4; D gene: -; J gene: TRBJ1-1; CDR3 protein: CASSLYRDAATEAFF; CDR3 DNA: TGTGCCAGCAGTTTGTACAGGGACGCGGCCACTGAAGCTTTCTTT
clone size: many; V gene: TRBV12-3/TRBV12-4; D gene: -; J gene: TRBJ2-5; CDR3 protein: CASSLNTQETQYF; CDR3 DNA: TGTGCCAGCAGTTTAAACACTCAAGAGACCCAGTACTTC
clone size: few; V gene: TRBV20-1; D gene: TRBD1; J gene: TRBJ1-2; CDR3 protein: CSATGGASYTF; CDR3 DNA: TGCAGTGCTACAGGGGGCGCGAGCTACACCTTC
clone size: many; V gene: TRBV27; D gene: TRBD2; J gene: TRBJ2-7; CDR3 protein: CASSPEGTSSYEQYF; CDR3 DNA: TGTGCCAGCAGTCCAGAGGGGACTAGCTCCTACGAGCAGTACTTC
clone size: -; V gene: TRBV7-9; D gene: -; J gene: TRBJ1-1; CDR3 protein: CASSFPPNTEAFF; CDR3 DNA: TGTGCCAGCAGCTTTCCACCGAACACTGAAGCTTTCTTT
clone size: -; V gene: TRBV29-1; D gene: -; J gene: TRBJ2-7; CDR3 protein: CSVAAGGGSYEQYF; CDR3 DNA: TGCAGCGTTGCGGCCGGAGGGGGGTCCTACGAGCAGTACTTC
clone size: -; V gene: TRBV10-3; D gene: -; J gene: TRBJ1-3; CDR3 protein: CATVLQVNSGNTIYF; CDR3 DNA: TGTGCCACCGTCTTACAGGTTAACTCTGGAAACACCATATATTTT
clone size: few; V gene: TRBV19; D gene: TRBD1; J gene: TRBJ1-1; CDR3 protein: CASRGQGNTEAFF; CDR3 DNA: TGTGCCAGTAGGGGACAGGGGAACACTGAAGCTTTCTTT
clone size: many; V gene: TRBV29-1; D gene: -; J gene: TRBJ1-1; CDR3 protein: CSGNRDPTEAFF; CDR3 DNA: TGCAGCGGGAACAGGGATCCCACTGAAGCTTTCTTT
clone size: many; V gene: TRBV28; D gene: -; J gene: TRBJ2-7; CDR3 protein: CASSFGYEQYF; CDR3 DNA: TGTGCCAGCAGTTTTGGGTACGAGCAGTACTTC
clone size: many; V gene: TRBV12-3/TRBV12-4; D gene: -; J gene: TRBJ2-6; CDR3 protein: CASSLRGSGANVLTF; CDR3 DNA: TGTGCCAGCAGTTTAAGGGGTTCTGGGGCCAACGTCCTGACTTTC
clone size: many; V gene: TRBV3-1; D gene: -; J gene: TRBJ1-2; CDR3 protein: CASSQDSGYGGYTF; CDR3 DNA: TGTGCCAGCAGCCAAGATTCCGGGTACGGAGGCTACACCTTC
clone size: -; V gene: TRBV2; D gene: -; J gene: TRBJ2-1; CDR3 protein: CASSEANLRIYNEQFF; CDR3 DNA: TGTGCCAGCAGTGAAGCGAACCTTCGAATCTACAATGAGCAGTTCTTC
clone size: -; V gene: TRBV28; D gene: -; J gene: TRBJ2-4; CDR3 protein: CASSSYRAKNIQYF; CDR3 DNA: TGTGCCAGCAGTTCATACAGGGCCAAAAACATTCAGTACTTC
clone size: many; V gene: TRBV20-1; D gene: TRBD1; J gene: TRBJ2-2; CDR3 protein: CSAPDRSNTGELFF; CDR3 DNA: TGCAGTGCCCCGGACAGGTCTAACACCGGGGAGCTGTTTTTT
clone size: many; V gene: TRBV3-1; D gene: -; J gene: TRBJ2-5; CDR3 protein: CASSSRYRPETQYF; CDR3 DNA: TGTGCCAGCAGCTCTCGATATCGCCCTGAGACCCAGTACTTC
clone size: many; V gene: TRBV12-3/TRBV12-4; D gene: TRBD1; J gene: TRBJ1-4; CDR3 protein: CASSLLTRGAGLFF; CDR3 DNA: TGTGCCAGCAGTTTATTGACCAGGGGGGCAGGACTGTTTTTT
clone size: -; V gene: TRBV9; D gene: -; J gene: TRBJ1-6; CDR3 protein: CASSPRTDGYNSPLHF; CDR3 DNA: TGTGCCAGCAGCCCCCGGACCGATGGCTATAATTCACCCCTCCACTTT
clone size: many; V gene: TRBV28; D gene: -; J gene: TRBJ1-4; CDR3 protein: CASSQQGGANEKLFF; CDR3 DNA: TGTGCCAGCAGCCAACAGGGAGGGGCTAATGAAAAACTGTTTTTT
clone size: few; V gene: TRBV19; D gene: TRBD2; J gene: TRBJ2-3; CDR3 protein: CASSDSGRADTQYF; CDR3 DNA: TGTGCCAGTAGTGATAGCGGGAGGGCAGATACGCAGTATTTT
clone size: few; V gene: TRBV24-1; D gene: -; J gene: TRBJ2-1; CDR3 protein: CATSENYNEQFF; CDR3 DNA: TGTGCCACCAGTGAAAATTACAATGAGCAGTTCTTC
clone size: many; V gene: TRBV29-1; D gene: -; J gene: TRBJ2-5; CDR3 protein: CSVEGPLVQETQYF; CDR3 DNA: TGCAGCGTTGAGGGGCCGCTCGTCCAAGAGACCCAGTACTTC
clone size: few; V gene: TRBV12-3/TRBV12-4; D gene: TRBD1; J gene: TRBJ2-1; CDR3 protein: CASSRTAGTENINEQFF; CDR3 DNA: TGTGCCAGCAGTCGAACGGCCGGGACAGAAAACATTAATGAGCAGTTCTTC
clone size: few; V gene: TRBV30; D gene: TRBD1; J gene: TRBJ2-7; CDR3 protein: CAWSVGQGAYEQYF; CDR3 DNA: TGTGCCTGGAGTGTCGGGCAGGGGGCATACGAGCAGTACTTC